This TCR beta chain was profiled in a study of T cell responses to AZD1222 COVID-19 vaccine. Turning to the study itself: Second doses at about 4 or about 12 weeks were pooled. General study points: Repertoire sampling happened only post peak T cell response.

CDR1 and CDR2 from the germline V gene are LGHNT and FRNRAP. The germline V and J ends were trimmed by 0 bases and 6 bases, with 17 bases remaining between them. The CDR3 sequence is 16 residues long. As for this clone: Its antigen is as yet unknown.

Sequenced by immunoSEQ multiplex PCR; TCRdb stores in-frame clones only, minus some. The data contain approximately 150,000 clones, roughly 90% of them singletons. The specimen was peripheral blood, collected on day 0 of AZD1222 vaccination. The sequence came from an adult in good health. The rearrangement joins TRBV12-5 to TRBJ1-1, with D perhaps TRBD1 (5 bases). The CDR3 nucleotides read TGTGCTAGTGGTTTGGTTCACGGGGCTGCATCGGCTGAAGCTTTCTTT. Encoded protein: CASGLVHGAASAEAFF.